This T cell receptor beta chain derives from a study of molecular identifiers for immune sequencing clone quantification. Trimming stripped 0 bases from V and 0 bases from J, with 11 bases between. Germline assignment: CDR1 DFQATT and CDR2 SNEGSKA (reference sequence). This CDR3 comprises 15 residues. TCRdb re-derived calls from the PCR reads in MiXCR, one entry per CDR3 protein. The table shows around 470,000 distinct CDR3 sequences, with around 21% occurring only once. The TCR was taken from a human donor in good health. Some libraries in this study had Jurkat cell RNA spiked in. The specimen sequenced was naive CD8+ T cells from blood, with Jurkat cell RNA spiked in. Subset meaning: FACS-sorted CD8+CD4-CCR7+CD45RA+ naive T cells. The gene calls are TRBV20-1 and TRBJ1-1, with TRBD1 as a possible D gene (5 bases). Written as DNA, the CDR3 is TGCAGTGCTAGAGATTTCAGGGCGGTGAACACTGAAGCTTTCTTT. Amino acid sequence: CSARDFRAVNTEAFF.